Detailed here is one T cell receptor (beta chain). Its cognate antigen is unknown. These data are taken from a study of blood T cells in healthy people across ages. Study-level points and caveats: What prevented conclusive comparison of naive and antigen-experienced cells was that PBMCs were unsorted. The CMV status of each donor remained undetermined, and this could have confounded shifts in expanded clonotypes.

V lost 2 bases and J lost 2; bases outside the gene matches: 5. Germline V gives CDR1 SGHTA, CDR2 FQGTGA. The CDR3 length is 15 residues. Together with a sample-barcoded 5' primer, a J-beta primer mix was included in a second PCR lasting roughly 6 to 12 cycles. Tags on each cDNA molecule came from a template-switch adaptor with 12 random nucleotides. TCRdb passed the 5' RACE reads through MiXCR, listing each CDR3 protein once. The table lists over a million distinct CDR3 sequences, 35% to 50% of them singletons. This rearrangement joins TRBV7-3 to TRBJ2-7, with 8 bases fitting TRBD2. The source material was blood. The sequence came from a woman aged 55-75 years in good health. CDR3 sequence reads: CASSLRGGGPYEQYF. For the CDR3, the DNA is TGTGCCAGCAGCTTACGGGGGGGCGGACCCTACGAGCAGTACTTC.